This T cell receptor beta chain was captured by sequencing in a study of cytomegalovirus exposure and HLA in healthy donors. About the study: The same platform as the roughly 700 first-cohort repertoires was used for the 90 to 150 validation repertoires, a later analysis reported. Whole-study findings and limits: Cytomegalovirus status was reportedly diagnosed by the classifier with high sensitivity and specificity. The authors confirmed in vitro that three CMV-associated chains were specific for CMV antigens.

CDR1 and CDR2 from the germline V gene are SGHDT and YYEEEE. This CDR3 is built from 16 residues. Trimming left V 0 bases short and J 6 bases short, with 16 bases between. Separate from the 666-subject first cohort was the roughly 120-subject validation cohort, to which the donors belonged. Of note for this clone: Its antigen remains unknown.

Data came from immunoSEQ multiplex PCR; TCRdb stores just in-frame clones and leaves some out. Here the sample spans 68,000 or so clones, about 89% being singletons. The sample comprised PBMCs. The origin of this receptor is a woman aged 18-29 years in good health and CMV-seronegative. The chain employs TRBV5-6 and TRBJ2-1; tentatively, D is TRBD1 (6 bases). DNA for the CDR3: TGTGCCAGCAGCTTGGTTTATAGGACAGCAGTCAATGAGCAGTTCTTC. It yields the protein CASSLVYRTAVNEQFF.